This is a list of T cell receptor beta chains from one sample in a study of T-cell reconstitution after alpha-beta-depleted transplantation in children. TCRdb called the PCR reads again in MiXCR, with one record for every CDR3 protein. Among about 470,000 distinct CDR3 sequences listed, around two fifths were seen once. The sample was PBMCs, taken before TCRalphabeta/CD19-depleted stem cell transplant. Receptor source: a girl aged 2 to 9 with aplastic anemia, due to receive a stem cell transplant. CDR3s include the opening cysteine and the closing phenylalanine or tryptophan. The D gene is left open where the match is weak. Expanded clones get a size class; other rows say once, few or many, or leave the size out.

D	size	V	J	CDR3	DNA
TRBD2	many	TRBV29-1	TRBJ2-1	CSVEVFTMTSATHNEQFF	TGCAGCGTTGAAGTATTTACCATGACTAGCGCAACACACAATGAGCAGTTCTTC
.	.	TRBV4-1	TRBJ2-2	CASSQDPTSTGELFF	TGCGCCAGCAGCCAAGACCCCACAAGTACCGGGGAGCTGTTTTTT
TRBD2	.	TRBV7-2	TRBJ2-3	CASTPEWAGGGGDTQYF	TGTGCCAGCACCCCTGAATGGGCGGGAGGCGGGGGAGATACGCAGTATTTT
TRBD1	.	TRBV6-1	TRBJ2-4	CASTIPGQLAKNIQYF	TGTGCCAGCACTATACCGGGACAGTTAGCCAAAAACATTCAGTACTTC
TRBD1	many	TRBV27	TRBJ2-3	CASSSITGGDTQYF	TGTGCCAGCAGTTCAATTACAGGGGGGGATACGCAGTATTTT
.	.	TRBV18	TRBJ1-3	CASSRAGTGNTIYF	TGTGCCAGCTCACGGGCGGGAACAGGAAACACCATATATTTT
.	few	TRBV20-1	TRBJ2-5	CSAKTRRETQYF	TGCAGTGCGAAGACTAGAAGAGAGACCCAGTACTTC
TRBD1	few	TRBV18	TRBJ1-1	CAIFVQGMNTEAFF	TGTGCCATCTTCGTACAGGGGATGAACACTGAAGCTTTCTTT
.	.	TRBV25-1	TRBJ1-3	CASSGHFFSGNTIYF	TGTGCCAGCAGTGGCCACTTCTTCTCTGGAAACACCATATATTTT
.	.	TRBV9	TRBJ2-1	CASSQKGLDYNEQFF	TGTGCCAGCAGCCAGAAGGGACTCGACTACAATGAGCAGTTCTTC
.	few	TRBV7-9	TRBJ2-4	CASSLYGGNIQYF	TGTGCCAGCAGCTTATATGGGGGAAACATTCAGTACTTC
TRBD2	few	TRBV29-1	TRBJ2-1	CSGGAGGYSYNEQFF	TGCAGCGGGGGAGCGGGGGGGTATTCCTACAATGAGCAGTTCTTC
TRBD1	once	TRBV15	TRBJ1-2	CATSHGTEYGYTF	TGTGCCACCAGTCATGGGACAGAGTACGGCTACACCTTC
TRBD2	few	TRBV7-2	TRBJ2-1	CASSLLTGGGRNEQFF	TGTGCCAGCAGCTTATTAACAGGCGGGGGGCGTAATGAGCAGTTCTTC
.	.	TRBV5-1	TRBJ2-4	CASSPRGRGNKNIQYF	TGCGCCAGCAGCCCCAGGGGGAGGGGGAACAAAAACATTCAGTACTTC
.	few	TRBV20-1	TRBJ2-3	CSARDMETDTQYF	TGCAGTGCTAGAGACATGGAAACAGATACGCAGTATTTT
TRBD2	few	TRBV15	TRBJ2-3	CATSRGLAGPDTQYF	TGTGCCACCAGCAGAGGTCTAGCGGGACCAGATACGCAGTATTTT
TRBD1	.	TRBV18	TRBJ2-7	CASSPSGQGQVQYF	TGTGCCAGCTCACCATCGGGACAGGGCCAAGTGCAGTACTTC
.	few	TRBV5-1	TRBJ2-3	CASSNDLDTQYF	TGCGCCAGCAGCAATGACTTAGATACGCAGTATTTT
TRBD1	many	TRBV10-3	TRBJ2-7	CAISEWTGEVAEQYF	TGTGCCATCAGTGAGTGGACAGGGGAGGTCGCCGAGCAGTACTTC
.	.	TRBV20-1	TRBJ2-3	CSARDTATSTDTQYF	TGCAGTGCTAGAGATACGGCCACTAGCACAGATACGCAGTATTTT
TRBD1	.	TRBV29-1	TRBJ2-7	CSVLGWGQGGEQYF	TGCAGCGTTCTGGGTTGGGGACAGGGGGGCGAGCAGTACTTC
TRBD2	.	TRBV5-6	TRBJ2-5	CASISRGDKETQYF	TGTGCCAGCATCTCTCGGGGGGATAAAGAGACCCAGTACTTC
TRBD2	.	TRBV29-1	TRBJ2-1	CSVRGSGAREFF	TGCAGCGTTCGTGGTAGCGGGGCTCGGGAGTTCTTC
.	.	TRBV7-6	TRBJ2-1	CASSLSDPWRYNEQFF	TGTGCCAGCAGCTTATCGGACCCCTGGAGGTACAATGAGCAGTTCTTC
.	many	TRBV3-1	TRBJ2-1	CASSLGRHNEQFF	TGTGCCAGCAGCCTGGGACGACACAATGAGCAGTTCTTC
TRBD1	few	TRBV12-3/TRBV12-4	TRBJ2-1	CASSFSGTGGWLNEQFF	TGTGCCAGCAGTTTCTCCGGGACAGGGGGTTGGCTCAATGAGCAGTTCTTC
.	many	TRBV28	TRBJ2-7	CASRITYEQYF	TGTGCCAGCAGAATCACCTACGAGCAGTACTTC
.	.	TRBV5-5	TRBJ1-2	CASSLPTMVADYGYTF	TGTGCCAGCAGCTTACCGACAATGGTGGCCGACTATGGCTACACCTTC
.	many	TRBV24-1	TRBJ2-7	CAPGSEQYF	TGTGCCCCTGGTTCCGAGCAGTACTTC
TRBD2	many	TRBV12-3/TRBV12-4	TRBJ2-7	CASSTGTSRTYEQYF	TGTGCCAGCAGTACAGGGACTAGCCGGACCTACGAGCAGTACTTC
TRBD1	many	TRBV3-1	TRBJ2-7	CASSQGYGDRSIVSEQYF	TGTGCCAGCAGCCAAGGTTATGGGGACAGGTCAATAGTATCCGAGCAGTACTTC
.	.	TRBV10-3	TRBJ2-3	CASSMAGAYTDTQYF	TGTGCCTCCAGTATGGCGGGGGCCTACACAGATACGCAGTATTTT
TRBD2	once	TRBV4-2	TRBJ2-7	CASSQDLKAGGPHEQYF	TGTGCCAGCAGCCAAGATTTGAAAGCGGGAGGGCCCCACGAGCAGTACTTC
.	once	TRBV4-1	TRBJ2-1	CASSQEASSYNEQFF	TGCGCCAGCAGCCAAGAAGCCAGCTCCTACAATGAGCAGTTCTTC
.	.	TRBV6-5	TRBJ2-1	CASSSRRLGTYNEQFF	TGTGCCAGCAGTTCCCGAAGACTAGGCACCTACAATGAGCAGTTCTTC
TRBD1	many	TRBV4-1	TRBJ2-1	CASSQGDRTLNNEQFF	TGCGCCAGCAGCCAAGGGGACAGGACCCTTAACAATGAGCAGTTCTTC
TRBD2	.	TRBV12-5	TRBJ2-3	CASGYHRNSGRADTQYF	TGTGCTAGTGGTTACCACCGTAATAGCGGGAGGGCAGATACGCAGTATTTT
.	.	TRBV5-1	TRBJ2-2	CASSLYGERGTGELFF	TGCGCCAGCAGCTTGTACGGGGAAAGGGGCACCGGGGAGCTGTTTTTT
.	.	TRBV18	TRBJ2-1	CASSPAGANEQFF	TGTGCCAGCTCACCAGCGGGGGCGAATGAGCAGTTCTTC
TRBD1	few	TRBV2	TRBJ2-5	CASRGDRGLVQETQYF	TGTGCCAGCCGGGGGGACAGGGGGCTGGTCCAAGAGACCCAGTACTTC
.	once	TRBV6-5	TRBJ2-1	CASSSDWAARGEQFF	TGTGCCAGCAGTTCGGACTGGGCGGCTCGCGGTGAGCAGTTCTTC
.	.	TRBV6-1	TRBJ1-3	CASSRQRRPGNTIYF	TGTGCCAGCAGTCGCCAACGGAGACCCGGAAACACCATATATTTT
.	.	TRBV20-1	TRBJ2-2	CSAREGGVGTGELFF	TGCAGTGCTAGAGAGGGGGGAGTGGGCACCGGGGAGCTGTTTTTT
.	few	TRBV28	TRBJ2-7	CASSPEKAYEQYF	TGTGCCAGCAGTCCCGAGAAGGCCTACGAGCAGTACTTC
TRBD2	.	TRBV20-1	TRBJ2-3	CCAATSGRNISTDTQYF	TGCTGCGCCGCTACTAGCGGGAGGAATATTAGCACAGATACGCAGTATTTT
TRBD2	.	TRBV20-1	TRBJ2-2	CGARGLAGGPRTGELFF	TGCGGTGCCAGGGGTCTAGCGGGAGGGCCGCGCACCGGGGAGCTGTTTTTT
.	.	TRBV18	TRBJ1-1	CSSSLTGRTEAFF	TGTTCCAGCTCACTTACAGGGCGCACTGAAGCTTTCTTT
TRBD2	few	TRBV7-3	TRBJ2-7	CASSLVTSGEQYF	TGTGCCAGCAGCTTAGTGACTAGCGGTGAGCAGTACTTC
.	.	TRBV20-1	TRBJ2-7	CSATARNSYEQYF	TGCAGTGCAACAGCCCGGAATTCCTACGAGCAGTACTTC
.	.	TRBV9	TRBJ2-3	CASSVRQTSTDTQYF	TGTGCCAGCAGCGTTAGGCAGACTAGCACAGATACGCAGTATTTT
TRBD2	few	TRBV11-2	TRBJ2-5	CASSPSGGLGETQYF	TGTGCCAGCAGCCCTAGCGGGGGGCTCGGAGAGACCCAGTACTTC
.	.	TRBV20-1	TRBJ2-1	CSARRTSSYNEQFF	TGCAGTGCTAGAAGGACTTCCTCCTACAATGAGCAGTTCTTC
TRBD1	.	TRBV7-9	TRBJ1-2	CASSLMGTVYGYTF	TGTGCCAGCAGCTTAATGGGGACAGTCTATGGCTACACCTTC
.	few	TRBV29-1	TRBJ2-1	CSAVSLRSNEQFF	TGCAGCGCTGTTAGCCTGAGATCGAATGAGCAGTTCTTC
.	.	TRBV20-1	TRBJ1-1	CSAYQYTEAFF	TGCAGTGCGTATCAATACACTGAAGCTTTCTTT
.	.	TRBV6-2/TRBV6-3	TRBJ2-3	CASRWGFGTDTQYF	TGTGCCAGCAGGTGGGGATTTGGAACAGATACGCAGTATTTT
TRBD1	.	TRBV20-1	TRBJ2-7	CSARSTGAIYEQYF	TGCAGTGCTAGGTCGACAGGGGCAATCTACGAGCAGTACTTC
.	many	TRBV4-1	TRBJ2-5	CASSRGALWETQYF	TGCGCCAGCAGCCGGGGAGCGTTATGGGAGACCCAGTACTTC